This is a list of T cell receptor beta chains from one sample in a study of shared clonotypes between healthy human individuals. Sequencing used immunoSEQ multiplex PCR; TCRdb keeps in-frame clones, though not all of them. This sample has about 600,000 clones, with over 95% found just once. The material sequenced was naive CD8+ T cells sorted from blood. Receptor source: a woman between 25 and 40 years old in good health. CDR3s include the opening cysteine and the closing phenylalanine or tryptophan. The D gene is left open where the match is weak. Rows give clone size only sometimes, using once, few, many, or a class for an expanded clone.

>TRBJ2-7|TRBV9|.|.
CASSVLPGAVSNEQYF
TGTGCCAGCAGCGTGCTTCCAGGTGCGGTCTCCAACGAGCAGTACTTC
>TRBJ2-3|TRBV5-6|.|.
CASSLAWVQYF
TGTGCCAGCAGCCTCGCTTGGGTGCAGTATTTT
>TRBJ2-2|TRBV14|.|.
CASSHWSQNTGELFF
TGTGCCAGCAGCCACTGGTCTCAGAACACCGGGGAGCTGTTTTTT
>TRBJ2-5|TRBV6-1|.|TRBD1
CASSDWDRERSETQYF
TGTGCCAGCAGTGACTGGGACAGGGAGCGTTCGGAGACCCAGTACTTC
>TRBJ2-7|TRBV10-3|.|TRBD2
CAISDQTSGHYEQYF
TGTGCCATCAGTGACCAGACTAGCGGACACTACGAGCAGTACTTC
>TRBJ2-7|TRBV5-6|.|TRBD2
CASSTSGTSGGVSYEQYF
TGTGCCAGCAGCACATCCGGGACTAGCGGGGGAGTCTCCTACGAGCAGTACTTC
>TRBJ2-7|TRBV6-1|.|TRBD2
CASRPSSGYEQYF
TGTGCCAGCAGGCCTTCTAGCGGGTACGAGCAGTACTTC
>TRBJ2-7|TRBV16|.|.
CASSQYVGSGGQQYF
TGTGCCAGCAGCCAATACGTGGGGTCCGGGGGCCAGCAGTACTTC
>TRBJ1-1|TRBV27|.|TRBD1
CASNKTTGGLVTEAFF
TGTGCCAGCAACAAGACCACAGGGGGGCTCGTCACTGAAGCTTTCTTT
>TRBJ2-3|TRBV28|.|.
CASSFGLDTQYF
TGTGCCAGCAGTTTCGGACTAGATACGCAGTATTTT
>TRBJ2-3|TRBV6-5|.|TRBD2
CASRRTSGSTDTQYF
TGTGCCAGCAGACGGACTAGCGGGAGCACAGATACGCAGTATTTT
>TRBJ2-7|TRBV6-1|.|TRBD1
CATRPGTGFPEQYF
TGTGCCACCCGGCCCGGGACAGGGTTCCCCGAGCAGTACTTC
>TRBJ2-1|TRBV27|.|.
CASSLSFGAGDNEQFF
TGTGCCAGCAGTTTATCTTTTGGGGCCGGGGACAATGAGCAGTTCTTC
>TRBJ2-3|TRBV29-1|.|TRBD2
CSVGGGRAPDTQYF
TGCAGCGTTGGTGGCGGGAGGGCCCCAGATACGCAGTATTTT
>TRBJ2-7|TRBV14|.|.
CASSQEPPLDEQYF
TGTGCCAGCAGCCAAGAACCACCTCTAGACGAGCAGTACTTC
>TRBJ2-5|TRBV28|.|.
CASSPGGGMGAETQYF
TGTGCCAGCAGCCCAGGAGGCGGGATGGGCGCGGAGACCCAGTACTTC
>TRBJ1-2|TRBV11-1|.|TRBD1
CASSPGTGGIYGYTF
TGTGCCAGCAGCCCCGGGACAGGGGGGATCTATGGCTACACCTTC
>TRBJ2-3|TRBV28|.|.
CASSLGGDTQYF
TGTGCCAGCAGTTTAGGGGGTGATACGCAGTATTTT
>TRBJ1-3|TRBV6-1|.|TRBD1
CASSGNRDSYFSGNTIYF
TGTGCCAGCAGTGGGAACCGGGACAGCTATTTCTCTGGAAACACCATATATTTT
>TRBJ2-7|TRBV5-4|.|TRBD2
CASSLSAGGPHEQYF
TGTGCCAGCAGCTTGTCAGCGGGAGGGCCCCACGAGCAGTACTTC
>TRBJ2-7|TRBV5-6|.|TRBD1
CASSAGQGAGYEQYF
TGTGCCAGCAGCGCCGGACAGGGGGCGGGCTACGAGCAGTACTTC
>TRBJ2-7|TRBV15|once|TRBD2
CATRDLGLAGGTSYEQYF
TGTGCCACCAGGGACCTGGGGCTAGCGGGAGGGACCTCCTACGAGCAGTACTTC
>TRBJ1-1|TRBV11-3|once|.
CASSLGAGMNTEAFF
TGTGCCAGCAGCTTAGGAGCAGGGATGAACACTGAAGCTTTCTTT
>TRBJ2-1|TRBV29-1|.|.
CSVEQSGSSYNEQFF
TGCAGCGTTGAGCAGTCAGGGAGCTCCTACAATGAGCAGTTCTTC
>TRBJ2-5|TRBV5-4|.|.
CASSFGGYQETQYF
TGTGCCAGCAGCTTCGGCGGGTACCAAGAGACCCAGTACTTC
>TRBJ2-3|TRBV5-6|.|.
CASSLGFLVGTDTQYF
TGTGCCAGCAGCTTGGGATTTTTAGTGGGCACAGATACGCAGTATTTT
>TRBJ2-1|TRBV4-1|once|TRBD1
CASSQETGVSNEQFF
TGCGCCAGCAGCCAAGAAACAGGGGTAAGCAATGAGCAGTTCTTC
>TRBJ1-5|TRBV5-6|.|TRBD1
CASSQGVNQPQHF
TGTGCCAGCAGCCAGGGGGTCAATCAGCCCCAGCATTTT
>TRBJ1-5|TRBV19|.|.
CASSAIQRSNQPQHF
TGTGCCAGTAGTGCAATTCAGCGAAGCAATCAGCCCCAGCATTTT
>TRBJ2-7|TRBV27|.|.
CASSFPRDGPGYEQYF
TGTGCCAGCAGTTTCCCCAGGGACGGCCCGGGCTACGAGCAGTACTTC
>TRBJ2-7|TRBV19|.|TRBD1
CASSPPGQGMSYEQYF
TGTGCCAGTAGTCCACCGGGACAGGGGATGTCCTACGAGCAGTACTTC
>TRBJ2-1|TRBV27|.|TRBD2
CASSPGTSGYNEQFF
TGTGCCAGCAGCCCCGGGACTAGCGGCTACAATGAGCAGTTCTTC
>TRBJ2-7|TRBV28|.|.
CASSLLGLAGLGSEQYF
TGTGCCAGCAGTTTGTTGGGTCTTGCAGGGTTAGGTTCCGAGCAGTACTTC
>TRBJ2-7|TRBV7-2|.|.
CASSLHPGQRYEQYF
TGTGCCAGCAGCCTACACCCTGGACAGCGCTACGAGCAGTACTTC
>TRBJ2-7|TRBV27|.|TRBD2
CASSPRPGEGLEQYF
TGTGCCAGCAGTCCCCGACCCGGGGAGGGGCTCGAGCAGTACTTC
>TRBJ2-2|TRBV27|.|TRBD1
CASSPGQGYGELFF
TGTGCCAGCAGCCCGGGACAGGGGTACGGGGAGCTGTTTTTT
>TRBJ1-2|TRBV6-4|.|.
CASSEAANYGYTF
TGTGCCAGCAGTGAGGCGGCTAACTATGGCTACACCTTC
>TRBJ2-7|TRBV2|.|.
CASGAISGFSYEQYF
TGTGCCAGCGGAGCTATATCGGGCTTCTCCTACGAGCAGTACTTC
>TRBJ2-7|TRBV28|.|TRBD2
CASSLGPSTSGGFNYEQYF
TGTGCCAGCAGTTTAGGACCATCGACTAGCGGGGGTTTTAACTACGAGCAGTACTTC
>TRBJ2-1|TRBV15|.|TRBD2
CATSRGSHTAGLWGNEQFF
TGTGCCACCAGCAGAGGTTCACATACAGCGGGATTATGGGGCAATGAGCAGTTCTTC
>TRBJ2-3|TRBV27|.|.
CASSLLGGRGTDTQYF
TGTGCCAGCAGTTTGTTGGGGGGAAGGGGCACAGATACGCAGTATTTT